This passage covers 27 T cell receptor beta chains from one sample sequenced in a study of blood T cell repertoires in COVID-19. TCRdb's table, derived via immunoSEQ multiplex PCR, lists solely in-frame clones and lacks some. Seen here are tens of thousands of clones, more than 75% observed once, and the top ten hold approximately 1.2%. The sequenced sample consisted of peripheral blood. These receptors were obtained from an elderly woman with acute or convalescent COVID-19.

The chain recombines TRBV11-2 with TRBJ2-5; 9 positions match TRBD1. The CDR3 consists of 14 residues. Germline V gives CDR1 SGHAT, CDR2 FQNNGV. Germline trimming cut 5 bases from V and 5 bases from J; bases unmatched to any gene: 6. CDR3 protein: CASSPGTGQETQYF. The CDR3 DNA reads TGTGCCAGCAGCCCTGGGACAGGGCAGGAGACCCAGTACTTC.

The V call is TRBV2, the J call TRBJ1-1, with unresolved D. Trimming shortened V by 6 bases and J by 1 base, and 15 bases separated the two germline ends. Germline V gene data show CDR1 as SNHLY and CDR2 as FYNNEI. The CDR3 totals 15 residues. CDR3 nucleotide sequence: TGTGCCAGCAGGCTGGGAGAGGGAAGGAACACTGAAGCTTTCTTT. Translated: CASRLGEGRNTEAFF.

The chain recombines TRBV27 with TRBJ1-5, with 11 bases lining up with TRBD1. This CDR3 spans 16 amino acids. V gave up 5 bases and J gave up 6 bases; unmatched junction bases: 9. Germline CDR1 reads MNHEY; CDR2 reads SMNVEV (reference sequence). The CDR3: CASSPLPGTGGQPQHF. CDR3 sequence (DNA): TGTGCCAGCAGTCCCCTTCCCGGGACAGGGGGTCAGCCCCAGCATTTT.

The rearrangement joins TRBV18 to TRBJ2-5; 8 bases line up with TRBD1. Trimming at V came to 2 bases and at J to 4 bases, leaving 6 bases not matched to a gene. The CDR3 contains 15 residues. Per the germline V gene, CDR1 is KGHSH and CDR2 is LQKENI. In DNA form, the CDR3 reads TGTGCCAGCTCACCAGGACAGGGCTGGGGAGAGACCCAGTACTTC. Amino acids: CASSPGQGWGETQYF.

This rearrangement joins TRBV3-1 (or the pseudogene TRBV3-2) to TRBJ2-3, with 11 bases identical to TRBD2. CDR1 is LGHDT, CDR2 YNNKEL, per germline (reference sequence). V shed 1 base, J shed 4 bases, and the junction held 4 bases outside the gene matches. The CDR3 loop spans 16 amino acids. CDR3 protein: CASSQGIAGGPDTQYF. The CDR3 nucleotides read TGTGCCAGCAGCCAAGGTATAGCGGGGGGGCCAGATACGCAGTATTTT.

The V gene is TRBV12-3 or TRBV12-4, the J gene TRBJ2-7; D remains unclear. Trimming pared 6 bases from V and 5 bases from J, leaving 14 bases between. The CDR3 length is 13 residues. CDR3 coding DNA: TGTGCCAGCAGCCGATCCACTCTGAACGAGCAGTACTTC. Translating gives CASSRSTLNEQYF.

The chain uses TRBV7-9 and TRBJ2-1, with D unresolved. This CDR3 has 12 amino acids. From germline, CDR1 is SEHNR and CDR2 FQNEAQ (reference sequence). V was cut by 2 bases and J by 5 bases, with 4 bases left in between. CDR3 DNA sequence: TGTGCCAGCAGCTTACTAGACAATGAGCAGTTCTTC. The encoded protein is CASSLLDNEQFF. Filled out from reference TRBV7-9 and TRBJ2-1, the complete variable domain reads DTGVSQNPRHKITKRGQNVTFRCDPISEHNRLYWYRQTLGQGPEFLTYFQNEAQLEKSRLLSDRFSAERPKGSFSTLEIQRTEQGDSAMYLCASSLLDNEQFFGPGTRLTVL.

Of note for this clone: The same CDR3 is also encoded by other DNA sequences in this sample. The chain couples TRBV18 to TRBJ1-1; TRBD1 might be the D (6 bases). Germline lookup yields CDR1 KGHSH and CDR2 LQKENI. The CDR3 totals 13 residues. V dropped 3 bases and J dropped 8 bases, with 13 bases sitting between them. The CDR3 DNA follows: TGTGCCAGCTCACCGAAGGTCAGGGGCGAAGCTTTCTTT. Its translation is CASSPKVRGEAFF.

The CDR3 sequence: CASSPSGAGGPRRDEQYF. Written as DNA, the CDR3 is TGTGCCAGCAGCCCGAGCGGAGCGGGAGGGCCCCGAAGGGACGAGCAGTACTTC. V and J are TRBV9 and TRBJ2-7; 10 bases agree with TRBD2. This CDR3 has 18 amino acids. Germline lookup yields CDR1 SGDLS and CDR2 YYNGEE. V trimming: 4 bases; J trimming: 5 bases; junction bases outside the gene matches: 18. Using reference TRBV9 and TRBJ2-7 for the parts outside the CDR3, the full variable domain is DSGVTQTPKHLITATGQRVTLRCSPRSGDLSVYWYQQSLDQGLQFLIQYYNGEERAKGNILERFSAQQFPDLHSELNLSSLELGDSALYFCASSPSGAGGPRRDEQYFGPGTRLTVT.

The count of this clone is one. The rearrangement joins TRBV15 to TRBJ2-3; maybe TRBD1 (5 bases). Germline CDR1 reads LNHNV; CDR2 reads YYDKDF (reference sequence). The CDR3 spans 15 residues. V was pared by 5 bases and J by 6 bases, with 18 bases between. The CDR3 is CATSLGQGLSDTQYF. CDR3 DNA: TGTGCCACCAGCCTGGGGCAGGGCTTATCCGATACGCAGTATTTT.

V gene TRBV5-4 combines with J gene TRBJ2-5; maybe TRBD1 (6 bases). The CDR3 has 13 residues. Looked up from germline, CDR1 is SGHNT and CDR2 is YYREEE (reference sequence). Trimming pared 5 bases from V and 2 bases from J, leaving 10 bases between. CDR3 in amino acids: CASRTGTQETQYF. As DNA, the CDR3 is TGTGCCAGCAGGACCGGGACACAAGAGACCCAGTACTTC.

The CDR3 loop is CASSLGRASAGELFF. The DNA for the CDR3 is TGTGCCAGCAGTTTAGGGAGGGCCTCAGCCGGGGAGCTGTTTTTT. This rearrangement joins TRBV27 to TRBJ2-2; the match to TRBD2 covers 7 bases. CDR1 is MNHEY, CDR2 SMNVEV, per germline (reference sequence). V lost 2 bases and J lost 6; bases outside the gene matches: 6. The CDR3 is 15 amino acids.

With regard to this clone: This may come from a read error, since a much larger clone is one base off. This chain links TRBV6-5 with TRBJ1-2; 9 nucleotides align to TRBD1. CDR1 is MNHEY, CDR2 SVGAGI, per germline. The CDR3 loop spans 13 amino acids. Trimming cost V 6 bases and J 5 bases; bases outside gene matches: 4. CDR3 DNA sequence: TGTGCCAGCAGCCGGGGACAGGGTTATGGCTACACCTTC. Encoded protein: CASSRGQGYGYTF.

The chain recombines TRBV3-1 (or the pseudogene TRBV3-2) with TRBJ1-1; 7 bases fit TRBD1. CDR3 length: 15 amino acids. Germline V gene sequence: CDR1 LGHDT, CDR2 YNNKEL (reference sequence). V shed 4 bases and J 0 bases; nucleotides not matched to a gene: 5. The CDR3 spells CASSLEGALNTEAFF. DNA of the CDR3: TGTGCCAGCAGCCTTGAGGGGGCACTGAACACTGAAGCTTTCTTT.

Of note for this clone: The identical CDR3 is also encoded by other nucleotide sequences in the sample. The chain joins TRBV7-2 to TRBJ2-1; unclear D gene. Germline V lookup: CDR1 SGHTA, CDR2 FQGNSA. V gave up 0 bases and J gave up 0 bases, with 6 bases separating them. The CDR3 spans 15 residues. The CDR3 region is CASSLAGSSYNEQFF. The CDR3 DNA sequence: TGTGCCAGCAGCTTAGCGGGCTCCTCCTACAATGAGCAGTTCTTC.

This clone has a single count. This chain joins TRBV7-8 and TRBJ1-5; D is possibly TRBD1 (5 bases). Germline lookup yields CDR1 SGHVS and CDR2 FQNEAQ. This CDR3 contains 15 residues. The ends were cut back, 5 bases at V and 3 bases at J, with 14 bases in the middle. CDR3 amino acids: CASSLWGLDNQPQHF. As DNA, the CDR3 is TGTGCCAGCAGCCTCTGGGGCCTCGACAATCAGCCCCAGCATTTT.

This clone was observed a few times. This chain connects TRBV6-5 to TRBJ2-7, with D perhaps matching TRBD1 (7 bases). V was shortened by 7 bases and J by 2 bases, with 15 bases between the two germline ends. Looked up from germline, CDR1 is MNHEY and CDR2 is SVGAGI. The CDR3 length is 14 residues. In nucleotides, the CDR3 is TGTGCCAGCAACCCGGGAGACAGGGCCTACGAGCAGTACTTC. The encoded protein is CASNPGDRAYEQYF.

This chain uses TRBV5-4 with TRBJ2-2; 7 nucleotides agree with TRBD1. V lost 4 bases to trimming and J lost 7 bases; unmatched junction nucleotides: 13. The CDR3 loop spans 16 amino acids. The germline V gene has CDR1 SGHNT and CDR2 YYREEE (reference sequence). The CDR3 loop is CASSRQGLALHGELFF. The CDR3 DNA reads as TGTGCCAGCAGCCGACAGGGCCTTGCACTACACGGGGAGCTGTTTTTT.

The chain uses TRBV23-1 and TRBJ2-1, with TRBD2 matching 7 bases. TRBV23-1 is an open reading frame, and its role is uncertain. The CDR3 is 16 residues long. Unmatched junction bases numbered 7, after V lost 2 bases and J lost 3 bases. The CDR3 DNA reads TGCGCCAGCAGTCAAAAACTCTGGGGGGGCTACAATGAGCAGTTCTTC. Translation gives CASSQKLWGGYNEQFF.

Of note for this clone: The sample contains more than one DNA sequence encoding this CDR3. J is TRBJ1-2 and V is TRBV7-8; D gene ambiguous. CDR1 is SGHVS and CDR2 is FQNEAQ in the germline V gene. Trimming removed 3 bases at V and 2 bases at J, with 4 bases between. The CDR3 totals 12 residues. CDR3 region: CASSFVNYGYTF. The CDR3 coding sequence is TGTGCCAGCAGCTTTGTAAACTATGGCTACACCTTC.

The chain is built from TRBV24-1 and TRBJ1-1; D is unclear. CDR3 size: 13 residues. With 5 bases removed from V and 1 base from J, the gap between germline ends came to 7 bases. Germline CDR1 KGHDR, CDR2 SFDVKD. CDR3 nucleotide sequence: TGTGCCACCAGTGGTAACAGGAACACTGAAGCTTTCTTT. Protein product: CATSGNRNTEAFF.

The chain links TRBV5-5 to TRBJ1-5; D is undetermined. There are 15 residues in the CDR3. Germline-derived CDR1 and CDR2 are SGHKS and YYEKEE (reference sequence). Trimming took off 4 bases at V and 5 bases at J, with 16 bases between the two ends. The CDR3 spells CASSRDTSWDQPQHF. CDR3 coding DNA: TGTGCCAGCAGCAGAGACACCTCCTGGGATCAGCCCCAGCATTTT.

The chain carries TRBV19 and TRBJ1-2, with TRBD1 identical over 7 bases. Germline lookup yields CDR1 LNHDA and CDR2 SQIVND (reference sequence). Trimming cost V 5 bases and J 3 bases; bases outside gene matches: 9. This CDR3 region has 15 residues. CDR3 amino acids: CASSETGAMDYGYTF. CDR3 DNA: TGTGCCAGTAGTGAAACAGGGGCAATGGACTATGGCTACACCTTC.

This clone was observed a single time. The rearrangement links TRBV12-5 to TRBJ1-4; the D gene is possibly TRBD1 (6 bases). Germline V gives CDR1 LGHNT, CDR2 FRNRAP. The V gene lost 5 bases and the J gene lost 8 bases, with 12 bases spanning the gap. The CDR3 covers 13 residues. The CDR3 region is CASGVRGMEKLFF. The CDR3 DNA follows: TGTGCTAGTGGTGTGAGGGGGATGGAAAAACTGTTTTTT.

In this sample, this clone turned up a few times. The chain is built from TRBV6-1 and TRBJ1-2; perhaps TRBD1 as D (6 bases). This CDR3 has 16 amino acids. CDR1 and CDR2 (germline): MNHNS, SASEGT. Between the trimmed V and J ends, which lost 2 bases and 7 bases, there was a span of 20 bases. The chain's CDR3 is CASSEFPGHLLGGYTF. The CDR3 nucleotides read TGTGCCAGCAGTGAATTCCCGGGACATCTTCTTGGTGGCTACACCTTC.

V is TRBV5-1 and J is TRBJ2-7; maybe TRBD2 (6 bases). The germline V and J ends were trimmed by 4 bases and 4 bases, with 15 bases remaining between them. This CDR3 is 14 amino acids long. Germline-derived CDR1 and CDR2 are SGHRS and YFSETQ. The CDR3 spells CASSPTGEEYEQYF. The CDR3 region has the DNA TGCGCCAGCAGCCCTACGGGGGAAGAGTACGAGCAGTACTTC.

The chain recombines TRBV11-2 with TRBJ2-5, with D perhaps TRBD1 (5 bases). Per the germline V gene, CDR1 is SGHAT and CDR2 is FQNNGV. The V end was cut by 4 bases, the J end by 6 bases, with 15 bases between. CDR3 length: 14 residues. CDR3 bases: TGTGCCAGCAGCTATTTACAGGTTGGCAAGACCCAGTACTTC. It yields the protein CASSYLQVGKTQYF.